The entry below gives a single T cell receptor (beta chain) sequence along with its context. Original processing notes: From reference gene primer amplification, estimates of nucleated cell counts were derived. TCRdb's table, derived via immunoSEQ multiplex PCR, lists solely in-frame clones and lacks some. The DNA was the basis for D and trimming; V, J and clone size are from that table. Of about 170,000 clones in the sample, around 89% were seen once. Recovery among Cohort 3 donors was established by two negative PCRs, clearance, or symptom resolution. These data belong to a study of blood T cell repertoires in COVID-19. Germline V lookup: CDR1 MDHEN, CDR2 SYDVKM. The junction had 8 bases not matched to a gene; V was cut back by 7 bases and J by 0 bases. The CDR3 consists of 15 residues.

This receptor was obtained from a woman between 18 and 30 years old who had recovered from COVID-19. V and J are TRBV28 and TRBJ2-7; 8 bases are a match to TRBD1. The sample was PBMCs or T cells enriched from blood (not recorded which). The chain's CDR3 is CASTPGQVLSYEQYF. In DNA form, the CDR3 reads TGTGCCAGCACCCCGGGACAGGTTCTCTCCTACGAGCAGTACTTC.